This TCR beta chain was documented in a study of OX40 agonist ivuxolimab in advanced cancers. The CDR3 is 12 amino acids. The germline V gene has CDR1 MNHNY and CDR2 SVGAGI (reference sequence). V gave up 5 bases and J gave up 8 bases, with 10 bases separating them. TCRdb's copy holds only in-frame clones and misses some; the assay was immunoSEQ multiplex PCR. The data show around 50,000 clones, approximately 90% seen once. Sequencing was performed on CD4+ or CD8+ T cells sorted from blood, taken in a trial of the OX40 agonist ivuxolimab. The chain joins TRBV6-6 to TRBJ2-1, with TRBD2 as a possible D gene (6 bases). This TCR derives from an adult with an advanced solid tumor such as melanoma, head and neck, liver or kidney cancer. CDR3 nucleotide sequence: TGTGCCAGCAGTGGAGGGTGGGATGAGCAGTTCTTC. It codes for CASSGGWDEQFF.